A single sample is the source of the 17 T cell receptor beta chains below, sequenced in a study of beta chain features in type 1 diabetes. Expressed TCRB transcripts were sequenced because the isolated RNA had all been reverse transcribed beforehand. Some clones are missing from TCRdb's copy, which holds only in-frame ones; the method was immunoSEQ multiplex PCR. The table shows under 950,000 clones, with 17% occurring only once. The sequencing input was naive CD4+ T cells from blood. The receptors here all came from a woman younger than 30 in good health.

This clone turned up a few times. In DNA form, the CDR3 reads TGTGCCAGCGGCCGGGACAGAGTATACGAGCAGTACTTC. Encoded protein: CASGRDRVYEQYF. The chain combines TRBV7-8 with TRBJ2-7; 7 nucleotides line up with TRBD1. The CDR3 is 13 residues long. The V gene's germline CDR1 is SGHVS and CDR2 FQNEAQ. V gave up 8 bases and J gave up 4 bases; unmatched junction bases: 8.

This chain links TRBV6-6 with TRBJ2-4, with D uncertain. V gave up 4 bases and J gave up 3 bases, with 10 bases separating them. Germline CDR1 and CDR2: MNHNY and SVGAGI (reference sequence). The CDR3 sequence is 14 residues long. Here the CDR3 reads CASSSNYGKNIQYF. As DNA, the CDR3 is TGTGCCAGCAGTTCCAACTACGGCAAAAACATTCAGTACTTC.

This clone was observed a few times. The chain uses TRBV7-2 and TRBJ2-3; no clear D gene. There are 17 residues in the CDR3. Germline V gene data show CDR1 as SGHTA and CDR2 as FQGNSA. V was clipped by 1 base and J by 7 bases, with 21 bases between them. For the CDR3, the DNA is TGTGCCAGCAGCTTAGGGGCCATGGCCATAAGTGGGTATACGCAGTATTTT. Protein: CASSLGAMAISGYTQYF.

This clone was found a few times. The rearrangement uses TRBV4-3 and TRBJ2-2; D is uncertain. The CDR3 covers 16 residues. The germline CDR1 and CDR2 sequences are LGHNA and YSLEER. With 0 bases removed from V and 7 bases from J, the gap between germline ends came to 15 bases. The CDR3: CASSQDAVGPVGELFF. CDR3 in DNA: TGCGCCAGCAGCCAAGACGCGGTAGGGCCCGTCGGGGAGCTGTTTTTT.

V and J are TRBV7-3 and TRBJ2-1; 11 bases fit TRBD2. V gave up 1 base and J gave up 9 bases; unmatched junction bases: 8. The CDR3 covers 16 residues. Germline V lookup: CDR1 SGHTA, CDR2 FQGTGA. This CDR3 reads CASSLSPLAGGGEQFF. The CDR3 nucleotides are TGTGCCAGCAGCTTAAGCCCCCTAGCGGGGGGAGGTGAGCAGTTCTTC.

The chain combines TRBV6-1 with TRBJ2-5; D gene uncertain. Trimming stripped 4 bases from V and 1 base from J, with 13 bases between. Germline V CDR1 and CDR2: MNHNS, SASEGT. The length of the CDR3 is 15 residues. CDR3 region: CASSVRTETQETQYF. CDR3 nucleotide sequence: TGTGCCAGCAGTGTCAGGACGGAGACCCAAGAGACCCAGTACTTC.

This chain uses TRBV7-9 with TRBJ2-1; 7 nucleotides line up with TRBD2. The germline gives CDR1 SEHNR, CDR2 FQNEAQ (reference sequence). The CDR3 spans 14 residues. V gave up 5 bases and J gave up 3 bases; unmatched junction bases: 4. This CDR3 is CASSTAGNYNEQFF. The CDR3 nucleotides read TGTGCCAGCAGCACAGCGGGGAACTACAATGAGCAGTTCTTC.

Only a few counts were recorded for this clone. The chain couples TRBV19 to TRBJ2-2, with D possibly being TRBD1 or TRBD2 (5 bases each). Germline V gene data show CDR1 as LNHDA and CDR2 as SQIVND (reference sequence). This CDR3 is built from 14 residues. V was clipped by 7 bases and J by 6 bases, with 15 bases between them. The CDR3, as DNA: TGTGCCAGTAAAATAACCGGGGCCTCCGGGGAGCTGTTTTTT. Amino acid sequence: CASKITGASGELFF.

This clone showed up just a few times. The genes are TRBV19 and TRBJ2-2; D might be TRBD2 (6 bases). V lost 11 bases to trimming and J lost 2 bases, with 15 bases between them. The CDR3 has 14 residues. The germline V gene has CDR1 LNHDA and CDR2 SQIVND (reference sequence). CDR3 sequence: CACSGTANTGELFF. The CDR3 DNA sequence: TGTGCCTGCTCCGGGACTGCCAACACCGGGGAGCTGTTTTTT.

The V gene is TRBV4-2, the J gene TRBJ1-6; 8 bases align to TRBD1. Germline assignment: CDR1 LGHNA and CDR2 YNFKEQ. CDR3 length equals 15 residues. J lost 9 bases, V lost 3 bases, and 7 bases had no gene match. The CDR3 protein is CASSQMTGVISPLHF. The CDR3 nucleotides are TGTGCCAGCAGCCAGATGACAGGGGTAATTTCACCCCTCCACTTT.

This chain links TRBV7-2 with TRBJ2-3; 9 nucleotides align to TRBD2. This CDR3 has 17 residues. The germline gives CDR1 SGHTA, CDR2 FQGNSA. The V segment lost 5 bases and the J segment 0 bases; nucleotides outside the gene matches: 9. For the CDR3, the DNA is TGTGCCAGCAGCCAGTGGGCGGGGGGGAGTAGCACAGATACGCAGTATTTT. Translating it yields CASSQWAGGSSTDTQYF.

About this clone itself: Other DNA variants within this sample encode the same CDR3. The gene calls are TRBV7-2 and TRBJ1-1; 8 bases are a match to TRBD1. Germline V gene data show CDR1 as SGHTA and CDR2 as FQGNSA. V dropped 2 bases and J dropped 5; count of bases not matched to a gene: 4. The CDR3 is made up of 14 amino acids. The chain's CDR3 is CASSLQGARTEAFF. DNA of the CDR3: TGTGCCAGCAGCTTACAGGGGGCGAGGACTGAAGCTTTCTTT.

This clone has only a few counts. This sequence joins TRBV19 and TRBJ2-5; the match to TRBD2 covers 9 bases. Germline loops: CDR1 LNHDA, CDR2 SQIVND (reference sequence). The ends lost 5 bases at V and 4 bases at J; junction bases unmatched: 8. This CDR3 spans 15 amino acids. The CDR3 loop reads CASSLRLAGRETQYF. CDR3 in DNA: TGTGCCAGTAGTCTTAGGCTAGCGGGACGAGAGACCCAGTACTTC.

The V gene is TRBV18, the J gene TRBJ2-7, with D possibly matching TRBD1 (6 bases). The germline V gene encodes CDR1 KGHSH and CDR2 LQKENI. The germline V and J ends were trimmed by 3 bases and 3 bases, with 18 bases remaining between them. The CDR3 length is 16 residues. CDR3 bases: TGTGCCAGCTCACCTTCTCGCTATGGGGGCAACTACGAGCAGTACTTC. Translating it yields CASSPSRYGGNYEQYF.

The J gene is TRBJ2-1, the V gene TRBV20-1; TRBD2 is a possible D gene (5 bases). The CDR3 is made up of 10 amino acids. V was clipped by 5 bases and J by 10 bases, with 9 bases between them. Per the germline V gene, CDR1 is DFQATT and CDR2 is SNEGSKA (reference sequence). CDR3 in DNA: TGCAGTGCTGTTAGCGACGAGCAGTTCTTC. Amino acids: CSAVSDEQFF.

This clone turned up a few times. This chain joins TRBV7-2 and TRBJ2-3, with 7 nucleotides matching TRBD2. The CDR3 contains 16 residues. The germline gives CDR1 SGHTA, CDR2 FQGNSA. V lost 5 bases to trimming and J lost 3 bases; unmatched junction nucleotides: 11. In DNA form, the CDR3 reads TGTGCCAGCAGCCCTTACTCCGGGACTACAACAGATACGCAGTATTTT. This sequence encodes CASSPYSGTTTDTQYF.

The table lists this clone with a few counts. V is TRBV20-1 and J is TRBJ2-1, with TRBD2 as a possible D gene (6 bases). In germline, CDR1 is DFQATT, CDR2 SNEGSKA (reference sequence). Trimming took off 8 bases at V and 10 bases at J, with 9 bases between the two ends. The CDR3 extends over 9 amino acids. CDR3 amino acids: CSPAGEQFF. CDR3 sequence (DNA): TGCAGTCCGGCGGGGGAGCAGTTCTTC.